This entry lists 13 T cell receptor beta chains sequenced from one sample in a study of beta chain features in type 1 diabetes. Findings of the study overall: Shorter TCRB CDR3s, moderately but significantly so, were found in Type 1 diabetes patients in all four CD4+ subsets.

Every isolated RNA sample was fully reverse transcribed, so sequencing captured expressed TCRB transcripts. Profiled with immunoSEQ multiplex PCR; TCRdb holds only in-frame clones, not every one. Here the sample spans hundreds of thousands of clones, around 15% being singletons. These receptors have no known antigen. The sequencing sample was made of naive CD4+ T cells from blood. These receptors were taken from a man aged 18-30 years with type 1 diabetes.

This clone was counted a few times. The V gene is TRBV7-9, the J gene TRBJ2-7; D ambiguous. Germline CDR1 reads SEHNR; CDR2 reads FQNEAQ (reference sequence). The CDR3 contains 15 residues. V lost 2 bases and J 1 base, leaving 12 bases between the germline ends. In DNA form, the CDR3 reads TGTGCCAGCAGCTTATTCCAGGATTATTCCTACGAGCAGTACTTC. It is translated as CASSLFQDYSYEQYF.

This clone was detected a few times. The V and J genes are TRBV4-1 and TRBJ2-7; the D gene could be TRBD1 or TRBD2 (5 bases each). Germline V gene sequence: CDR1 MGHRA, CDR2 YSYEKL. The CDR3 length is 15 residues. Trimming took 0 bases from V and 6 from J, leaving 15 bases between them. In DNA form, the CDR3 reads TGCGCCAGCAGCCAAGATCCGACAAGGGGAGCCGAGCAGTACTTC. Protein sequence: CASSQDPTRGAEQYF.

CDR3 DNA: TGTGCCAGCAGTCCAACATTTAGCTCTGGGGCCAACGTCCTGACTTTC. Translation: CASSPTFSSGANVLTF. V and J are TRBV5-6 and TRBJ2-6; D not resolved. The ends were cut back, 5 bases at V and 0 bases at J, with 12 bases in the middle. This CDR3 region has 16 residues. CDR1 and CDR2 from the germline V gene are SGHDT and YYEEEE.

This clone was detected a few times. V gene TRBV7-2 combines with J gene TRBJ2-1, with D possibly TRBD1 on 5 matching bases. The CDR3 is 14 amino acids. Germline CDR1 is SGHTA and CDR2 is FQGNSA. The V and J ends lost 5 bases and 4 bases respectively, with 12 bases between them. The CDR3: CASSPSRQYNEQFF. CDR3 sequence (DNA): TGTGCCAGCAGCCCATCTAGACAGTACAATGAGCAGTTCTTC.

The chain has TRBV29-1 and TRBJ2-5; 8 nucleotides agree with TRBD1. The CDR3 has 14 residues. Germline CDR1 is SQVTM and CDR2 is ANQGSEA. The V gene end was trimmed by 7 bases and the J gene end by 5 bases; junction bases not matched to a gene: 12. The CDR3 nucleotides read TGCAGCGCCCGGGACAGGAGGATGATGGAGACCCAGTACTTC. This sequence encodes CSARDRRMMETQYF.

The CDR3: CASSTRQINTGELFF. In DNA form, the CDR3 reads TGTGCCAGCAGCACCCGACAGATTAACACCGGGGAGCTGTTTTTT. V is TRBV9 and J is TRBJ2-2, with D possibly matching TRBD1 (5 bases). The CDR3 loop spans 15 amino acids. Between the trimmed V and J ends, which lost 4 bases and 2 bases, there was a span of 12 bases. Per germline, CDR1 SGDLS and CDR2 YYNGEE.

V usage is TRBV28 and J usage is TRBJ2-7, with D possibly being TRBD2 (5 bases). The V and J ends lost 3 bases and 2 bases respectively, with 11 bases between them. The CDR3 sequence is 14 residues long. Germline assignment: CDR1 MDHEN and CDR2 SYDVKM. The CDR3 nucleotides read TGTGCCAGCAGTTTCCCGGAGGTAGCCTACGAGCAGTACTTC. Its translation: CASSFPEVAYEQYF.

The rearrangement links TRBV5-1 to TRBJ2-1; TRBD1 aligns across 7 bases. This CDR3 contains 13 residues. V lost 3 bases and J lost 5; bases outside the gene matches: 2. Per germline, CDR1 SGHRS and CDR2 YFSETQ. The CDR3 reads CASSWGQNNEQFF. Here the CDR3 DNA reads TGCGCCAGCAGCTGGGGACAGAACAATGAGCAGTTCTTC.

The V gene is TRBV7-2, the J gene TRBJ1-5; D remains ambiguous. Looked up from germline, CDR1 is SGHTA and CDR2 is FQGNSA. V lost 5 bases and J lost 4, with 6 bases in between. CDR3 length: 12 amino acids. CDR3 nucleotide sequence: TGTGCCAGCAGCGAACTAAATCAGCCCCAGCATTTT. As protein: CASSELNQPQHF.

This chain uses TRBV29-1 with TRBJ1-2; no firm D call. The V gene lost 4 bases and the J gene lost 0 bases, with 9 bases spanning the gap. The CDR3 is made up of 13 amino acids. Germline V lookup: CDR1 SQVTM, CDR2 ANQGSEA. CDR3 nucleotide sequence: TGCAGCGTTGCTACACAAACTAACTATGGCTACACCTTC. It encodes CSVATQTNYGYTF.

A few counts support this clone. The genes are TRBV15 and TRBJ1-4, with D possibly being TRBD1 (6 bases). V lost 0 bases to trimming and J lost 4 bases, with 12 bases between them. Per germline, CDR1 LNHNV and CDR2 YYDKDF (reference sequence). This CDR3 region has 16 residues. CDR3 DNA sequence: TGTGCCACCAGCAGAGATCAACAGGGAAGTAATGAAAAACTGTTTTTT. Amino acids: CATSRDQQGSNEKLFF. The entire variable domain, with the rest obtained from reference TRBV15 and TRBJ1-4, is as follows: DAMVIQNPRYQVTQFGKPVTLSCSQTLNHNVMYWYQQKSSQAPKLLFHYYDKDFNNEADTPDNFQSRRPNTSFCFLDIRSPGLGDTAMYLCATSRDQQGSNEKLFFGSGTQLSVL.

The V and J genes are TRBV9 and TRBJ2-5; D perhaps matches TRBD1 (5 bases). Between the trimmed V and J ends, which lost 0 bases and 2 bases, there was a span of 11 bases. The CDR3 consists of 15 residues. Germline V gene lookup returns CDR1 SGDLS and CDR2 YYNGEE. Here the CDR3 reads CASSVEPTVQETQYF. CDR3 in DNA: TGTGCCAGCAGCGTAGAACCGACAGTTCAAGAGACCCAGTACTTC.

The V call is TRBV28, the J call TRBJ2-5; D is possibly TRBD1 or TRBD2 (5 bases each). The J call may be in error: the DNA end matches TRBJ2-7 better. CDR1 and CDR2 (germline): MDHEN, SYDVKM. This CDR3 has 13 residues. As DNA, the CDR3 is TGTGCCAGCGGCCGGGGACGATCCTACGAGCAGTACTTC. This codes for CASGRGRSYEQYF.